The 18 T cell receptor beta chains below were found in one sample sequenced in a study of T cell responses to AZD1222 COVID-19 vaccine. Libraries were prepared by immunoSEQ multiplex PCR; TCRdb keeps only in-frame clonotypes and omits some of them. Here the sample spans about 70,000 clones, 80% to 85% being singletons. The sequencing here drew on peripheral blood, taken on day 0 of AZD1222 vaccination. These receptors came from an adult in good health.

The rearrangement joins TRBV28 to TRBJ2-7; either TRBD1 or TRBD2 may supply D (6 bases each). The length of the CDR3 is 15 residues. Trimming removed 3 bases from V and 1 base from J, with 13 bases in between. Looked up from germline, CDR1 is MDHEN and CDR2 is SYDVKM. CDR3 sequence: CASSFAGQASYEQYF. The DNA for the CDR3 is TGTGCCAGCAGTTTCGCGGGACAAGCGTCCTACGAGCAGTACTTC.

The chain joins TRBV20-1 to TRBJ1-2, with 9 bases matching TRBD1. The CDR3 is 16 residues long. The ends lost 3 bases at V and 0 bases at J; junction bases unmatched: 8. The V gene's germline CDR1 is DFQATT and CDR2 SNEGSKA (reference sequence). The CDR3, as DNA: TGCAGTGCTAGTCGGGACAGGGCTCGAGCTAACTATGGCTACACCTTC. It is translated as CSASRDRARANYGYTF.

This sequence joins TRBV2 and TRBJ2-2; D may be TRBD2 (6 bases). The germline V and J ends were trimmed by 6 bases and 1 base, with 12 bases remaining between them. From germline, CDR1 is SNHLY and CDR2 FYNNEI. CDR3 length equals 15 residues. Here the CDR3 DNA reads TGTGCCAGCAGGACGGGACTCCTGAACACCGGGGAGCTGTTTTTT. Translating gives CASRTGLLNTGELFF. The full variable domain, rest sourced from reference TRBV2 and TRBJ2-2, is EPEVTQTPSHQVTQMGQEVILRCVPISNHLYFYWYRQILGQKVEFLVSFYNNEISEKSEIFDDQFSVERPDGSNFTLKIRSTKLEDSAMYFCASRTGLLNTGELFFGEGSRLTVL.

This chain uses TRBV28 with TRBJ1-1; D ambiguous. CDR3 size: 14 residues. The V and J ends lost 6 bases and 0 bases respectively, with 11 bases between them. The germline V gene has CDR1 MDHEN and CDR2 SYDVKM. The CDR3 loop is CASSNRAMNTEAFF. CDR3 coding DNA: TGTGCCAGCAGCAACCGGGCAATGAACACTGAAGCTTTCTTT.

The CDR3 sequence is CASSWTANTEAFF. CDR3 in DNA: TGTGCCAGCAGTTGGACCGCGAACACTGAAGCTTTCTTT. V is TRBV28 and J is TRBJ1-1; D gene uncertain. Trimming stripped 4 bases from V and 1 base from J, with 7 bases between. Germline values: CDR1 MDHEN, CDR2 SYDVKM. The CDR3 consists of 13 residues.

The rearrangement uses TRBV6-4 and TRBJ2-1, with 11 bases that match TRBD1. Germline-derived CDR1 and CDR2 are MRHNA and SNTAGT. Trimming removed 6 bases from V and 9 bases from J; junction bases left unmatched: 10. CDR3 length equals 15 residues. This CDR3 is CASRRGTGGNGEQFF. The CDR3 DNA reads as TGTGCCAGCAGGAGGGGGACAGGGGGAAACGGTGAGCAGTTCTTC.

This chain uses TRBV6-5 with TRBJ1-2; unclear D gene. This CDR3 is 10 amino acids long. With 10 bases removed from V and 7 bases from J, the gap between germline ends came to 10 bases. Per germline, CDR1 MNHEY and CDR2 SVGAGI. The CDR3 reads CATSPPGYTF. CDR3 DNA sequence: TGTGCCACCTCACCCCCTGGCTACACCTTC.

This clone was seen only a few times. The DNA for the CDR3 is TGTGCCAGCCGAAGCTACATATGGGACCCAACTGATTCACCCCTCCACTTT. Its translation: CASRSYIWDPTDSPLHF. This chain links TRBV28 with TRBJ1-6; TRBD1 might be the D (5 bases). From germline, CDR1 is MDHEN and CDR2 SYDVKM. There are 17 residues in the CDR3. The V gene lost 8 bases and the J gene lost 8 bases, with 25 bases spanning the gap.

The CDR3 here is CAFTQGTHQPQHF. CDR3 nucleotides: TGTGCCTTCACTCAGGGGACCCATCAGCCCCAGCATTTT. The V call is TRBV30, the J call TRBJ1-5, with D maybe TRBD1 (6 bases). The CDR3 extends over 13 amino acids. V lost 7 bases and J 5 bases, leaving 15 bases between the germline ends. Germline CDR1 and CDR2: GTSNPN and SVGIG (reference sequence).

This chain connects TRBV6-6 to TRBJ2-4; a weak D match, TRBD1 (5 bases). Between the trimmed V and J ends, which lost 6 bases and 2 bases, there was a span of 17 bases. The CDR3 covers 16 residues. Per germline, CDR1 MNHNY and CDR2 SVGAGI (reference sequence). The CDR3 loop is CASSPPMGRSKNIQYF. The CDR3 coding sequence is TGTGCCAGCAGCCCCCCGATGGGGCGATCCAAAAACATTCAGTACTTC.

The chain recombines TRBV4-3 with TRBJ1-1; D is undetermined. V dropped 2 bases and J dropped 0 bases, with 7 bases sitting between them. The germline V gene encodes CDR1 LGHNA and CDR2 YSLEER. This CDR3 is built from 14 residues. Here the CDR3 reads CASSQTRMNTEAFF. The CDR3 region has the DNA TGCGCCAGCAGCCAAACCCGGATGAACACTGAAGCTTTCTTT.

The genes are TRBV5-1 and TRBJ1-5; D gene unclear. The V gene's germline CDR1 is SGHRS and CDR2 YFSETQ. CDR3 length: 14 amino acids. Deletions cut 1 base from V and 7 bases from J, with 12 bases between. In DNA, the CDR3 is TGCGCCAGCAGCTTGATGATAGGTGAGCAGCCCCAGCATTTT. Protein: CASSLMIGEQPQHF.

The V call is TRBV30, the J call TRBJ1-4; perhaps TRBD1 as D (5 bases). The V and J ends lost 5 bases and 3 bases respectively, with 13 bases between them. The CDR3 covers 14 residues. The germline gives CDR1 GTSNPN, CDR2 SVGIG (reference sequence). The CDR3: CAWGWGDSNEKLFF. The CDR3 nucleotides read TGTGCCTGGGGGTGGGGGGATTCTAATGAAAAACTGTTTTTT.

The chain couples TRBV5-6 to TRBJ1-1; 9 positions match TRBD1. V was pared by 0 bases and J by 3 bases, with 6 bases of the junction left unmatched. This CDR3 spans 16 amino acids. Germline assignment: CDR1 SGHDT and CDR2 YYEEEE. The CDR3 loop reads CASSLGLTGGDTEAFF. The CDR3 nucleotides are TGTGCCAGCAGCTTGGGCCTGACAGGGGGGGACACTGAAGCTTTCTTT.

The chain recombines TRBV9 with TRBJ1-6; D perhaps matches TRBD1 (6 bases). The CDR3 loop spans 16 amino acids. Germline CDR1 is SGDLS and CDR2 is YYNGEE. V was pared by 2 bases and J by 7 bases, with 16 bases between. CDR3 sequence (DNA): TGTGCCAGCAGCGTGGGGCAGGGAAGGGGGAATTCACCCCTCCACTTT. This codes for CASSVGQGRGNSPLHF.

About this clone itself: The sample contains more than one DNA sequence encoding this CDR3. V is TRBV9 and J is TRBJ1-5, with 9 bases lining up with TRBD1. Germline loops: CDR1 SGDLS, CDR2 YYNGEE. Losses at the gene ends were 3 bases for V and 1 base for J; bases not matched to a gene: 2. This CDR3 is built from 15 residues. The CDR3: CASSAGQGSNQPQHF. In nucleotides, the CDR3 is TGTGCCAGCAGCGCAGGACAGGGGAGCAATCAGCCCCAGCATTTT.

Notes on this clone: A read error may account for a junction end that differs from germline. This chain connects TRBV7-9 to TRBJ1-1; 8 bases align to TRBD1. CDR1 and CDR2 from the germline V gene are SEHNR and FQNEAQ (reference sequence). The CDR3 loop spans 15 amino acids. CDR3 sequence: CASSPRTGLNAEAFF. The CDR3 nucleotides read TGTGCCAGCAGCCCTCGGACAGGGTTGAACGCTGAAGCTTTCTTT.

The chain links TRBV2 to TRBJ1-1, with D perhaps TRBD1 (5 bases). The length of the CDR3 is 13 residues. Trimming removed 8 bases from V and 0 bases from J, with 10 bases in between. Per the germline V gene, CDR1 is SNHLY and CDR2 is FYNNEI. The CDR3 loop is CASSGVMNTEAFF. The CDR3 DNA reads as TGTGCCAGCTCGGGGGTCATGAACACTGAAGCTTTCTTT.